This T cell receptor (beta chain) was sequenced in a study of T cell repertoires in ileal Crohn's disease. Study summary: At surgery, around 40% of patients smoked, with median disease duration 7.9 years. General observations from the study: All patients with clonality above 26.8% had endoscopic recurrence.

Turning to this clone: Its specificity is not known.

TCRB immunosequencing input was roughly 490 nanograms of biopsy DNA per sample. TCRdb's table, derived via immunoSEQ multiplex PCR, lists solely in-frame clones and lacks some. This table holds about 8,200 clones, about 95% found once. Included were adult ileal or ileocolonic Crohn's patients indicated for ileocolonic resection. Trimming at V came to 8 bases and at J to 4 bases, leaving 3 bases not matched to a gene. The CDR3 totals 12 residues. The germline CDR1 and CDR2 sequences are SNHLY and FYNNEI. Input material: ileal tissue. The chain is built from TRBV2 and TRBJ2-3; 7 nucleotides line up with TRBD1. This receptor was identified in an adult with Crohn's disease. The DNA for the CDR3 is TGTGCCAGCTGTAGGGGGCCAGATACGCAGTATTTT. It translates to CASCRGPDTQYF. The entire variable domain, with the rest obtained from reference TRBV2 and TRBJ2-3, is as follows: EPEVTQTPSHQVTQMGQEVILRCVPISNHLYFYWYRQILGQKVEFLVSFYNNEISEKSEIFDDQFSVERPDGSNFTLKIRSTKLEDSAMYFCASCRGPDTQYFGPGTRLTVL.